This TCR beta chain was identified during a study of T cell repertoires in cytomegalovirus infection. As for the study in general: In public TCR beta signatures, there were indications of both CMV infection and matching HLA type.

Study conclusions and caveats: Carriers of CMV and the relevant HLA type were discriminated by public TCR beta frequency. The ex vivo response was dominated by HLA-C-restricted CMV-specific TCR beta clonotypes.

The sample holds many counts of this clonotype. The antigen remains undetermined. TCRdb independently ran MiXCR on the reads; one entry per CDR3 protein. The sample has some 77,000 distinct CDR3 sequences; more than 3.5% are singletons. There are 13 residues in the CDR3. Looked up from germline, CDR1 is SGHTA and CDR2 is FQGNSA. Trimming shortened V by 0 bases and J by 4 bases, and 6 bases separated the two germline ends. The TCR was taken from a human donor in good health (CMV status not recorded). Some clones in this sample may be carry-over from other donors' samples. This chain links TRBV7-2 with TRBJ1-1; D remains unclear. The specimen was PBMCs. The DNA for the CDR3 is TGTGCCAGCAGCTTAGCCATGGGCACTGAAGCTTTCTTT. Its protein product is CASSLAMGTEAFF.